This paragraph covers one T cell receptor beta chain sequence. With V trimmed by 6 bases and J by 4 bases, 4 bases remained unmatched. Germline CDR1 reads MNHEY; CDR2 reads SVGAGI. The length of the CDR3 is 14 residues. The source of the sample is a study of blood T cell repertoires in COVID-19. Assay used: immunoSEQ multiplex PCR; TCRdb lists only in-frame clones, some missing. The sample has some 160,000 clones; just over 90% are singletons. The origin of this receptor is a man aged 18 to 29 with acute or convalescent COVID-19. This chain connects TRBV6-5 to TRBJ2-1; TRBD2 aligns across 9 bases. Sample: peripheral blood. As DNA, the CDR3 is TGTGCCAGCAGCCCGGGACTAGCTTACAATGAGCAGTTCTTC. Protein sequence: CASSPGLAYNEQFF.